The rows below give T cell receptor beta chains drawn from one sample of a study of beta chain features in type 1 diabetes. Sequenced by immunoSEQ multiplex PCR; TCRdb stores in-frame clones only, minus some. The table lists 200,000 to 250,000 clones, approximately 13% of them singletons. Material: naive CD4+ T cells from blood. The receptors originated from a young man with type 1 diabetes. Both conserved end residues are part of each CDR3. A D gene is named only where the DNA matches it firmly. Clone size is stated in some rows and not others, as once, few, many or a class when expanded.

size: few
V: TRBV5-1
D: TRBD2
J: TRBJ2-5
DNA: TGCGCCAGCAGCCTTGGACTAGCGGGGGGGCAAGAGACCCAGTACTTC
CDR3: CASSLGLAGGQETQYF

size: .
V: TRBV29-1
D: TRBD1
J: TRBJ1-1
DNA: TGCAGCGTTGACAGGGGGACCCTGAACACTGAAGCTTTCTTT
CDR3: CSVDRGTLNTEAFF

size: .
V: TRBV11-2
D: TRBD1
J: TRBJ2-2
DNA: TGTGCCAGCAGCCCAACAATGACAGGGGGCACCGGGGAGCTGTTTTTT
CDR3: CASSPTMTGGTGELFF

size: .
V: TRBV2
D: .
J: TRBJ1-5
DNA: TGTGCCAGCAGCCCGAGGGCTAGCAATCAGCCCCAGCATTTT
CDR3: CASSPRASNQPQHF

size: .
V: TRBV6-1
D: .
J: TRBJ2-3
DNA: TGTGCCAGTCGTCTTGATACGCAGTATTTT
CDR3: CASRLDTQYF

size: few
V: TRBV7-2
D: .
J: TRBJ2-3
DNA: TGTGCCAGCAGCTCAGCCGCGGATACGCAGTATTTT
CDR3: CASSSAADTQYF

size: few
V: TRBV19
D: TRBD1
J: TRBJ1-2
DNA: TGTGCCAGTAGTGCCGGGACAGCGCCTGACTATGGCTACACCTTC
CDR3: CASSAGTAPDYGYTF

size: few
V: TRBV11-2
D: .
J: TRBJ2-5
DNA: TGTGCCAGCAGCTTAGATCGGGAGTACCAAGAGACCCAGTACTTC
CDR3: CASSLDREYQETQYF

size: .
V: TRBV5-1
D: TRBD1
J: TRBJ2-5
DNA: TGCGCCAGCAGCCCAAAACCGGGACAGGGGCAAGAGACCCAGTACTTC
CDR3: CASSPKPGQGQETQYF

size: .
V: TRBV7-2
D: TRBD1
J: TRBJ1-2
DNA: TGTGCCAGCAGCCCGCCTTATGGACAGGGGGCAAATGGCTACACCTTC
CDR3: CASSPPYGQGANGYTF

size: .
V: TRBV7-2
D: .
J: TRBJ2-5
DNA: TGTGCCAGCAGCTTAGATGGCGGGGATCAAGAGACCCAGTACTTC
CDR3: CASSLDGGDQETQYF

size: few
V: TRBV5-4
D: .
J: TRBJ2-1
DNA: TGTGCCAGCAGCTTCTTGGGAGTTGACAATGAGCAGTTCTTC
CDR3: CASSFLGVDNEQFF

size: .
V: TRBV14
D: TRBD1
J: TRBJ2-7
DNA: TGTGCCAGCAGTCTACAGGGGCCGGGAGAGCAGTACTTC
CDR3: CASSLQGPGEQYF

size: .
V: TRBV5-4
D: TRBD1
J: TRBJ2-7
DNA: TGTGCCAGCAGCCCTGGGACAGGGGACCCCTACGAGCAGTACTTC
CDR3: CASSPGTGDPYEQYF

size: .
V: TRBV25-1
D: .
J: TRBJ1-4
DNA: TGTGCCAGCAGTGATGCCGGAGGGTTTAATGAAAAACTGTTTTTT
CDR3: CASSDAGGFNEKLFF

size: .
V: TRBV5-4
D: TRBD2
J: TRBJ2-3
DNA: TGTGCCAGCAGACTGCGCGGGGGGGCCGGAGATACGCAGTATTTT
CDR3: CASRLRGGAGDTQYF

size: .
V: TRBV5-6
D: .
J: TRBJ2-5
DNA: TGTGCCAGCAGCCTGGATGCGGGGGAGACCCAGTACTTC
CDR3: CASSLDAGETQYF

size: .
V: TRBV4-2
D: TRBD1
J: TRBJ2-7
DNA: TGTGCCAGCAGGGAGACAGGGTCCGGCTCGGGCGAGCAGTACTTC
CDR3: CASRETGSGSGEQYF

size: .
V: TRBV30
D: .
J: TRBJ2-6
DNA: TGTGCCTGGGTCCACAGGGCGTTCCTTGGGGCCAACGTCCTGACTTTC
CDR3: CAWVHRAFLGANVLTF

size: .
V: TRBV11-2
D: .
J: TRBJ2-2
DNA: TGTGCCAGCAACTCGGGGGACGGGGAGCTGTTTTTT
CDR3: CASNSGDGELFF

size: .
V: TRBV29-1
D: .
J: TRBJ2-7
DNA: TGCAGCGTTGTATCTGTTGCGGGCGACGAGCAGTACTTC
CDR3: CSVVSVAGDEQYF

size: few
V: TRBV2
D: .
J: TRBJ1-2
DNA: TGTGCCAGCCGCGGTCGTGCCTATGGCTACACCTTC
CDR3: CASRGRAYGYTF

size: few
V: TRBV5-4
D: .
J: TRBJ2-7
DNA: TGTGCCAGCAGCCCCTCGGTCGACAGCTCCTACGAGCAGTACTTC
CDR3: CASSPSVDSSYEQYF

size: .
V: TRBV6-5
D: TRBD1
J: TRBJ1-5
DNA: TGTGCCAGCAGTCTCACAGGGGGCCGGGATCAGCCCCAGCATTTT
CDR3: CASSLTGGRDQPQHF

size: .
V: TRBV11-2
D: .
J: TRBJ2-5
DNA: TGTGCCAGCACCCGGGACATAGGGGAGACCCAGTACTTC
CDR3: CASTRDIGETQYF

size: few
V: TRBV29-1
D: .
J: TRBJ2-3
DNA: TGCAGCGTTTCACGACAGACGAATAGCACAGATACGCAGTATTTT
CDR3: CSVSRQTNSTDTQYF

size: few
V: TRBV19
D: .
J: TRBJ1-4
DNA: TGTGCCAGTAGTACCCAGCCAGGGAAGGCAACTAATGAAAAACTGTTTTTT
CDR3: CASSTQPGKATNEKLFF

size: .
V: TRBV5-6
D: TRBD2
J: TRBJ2-3
DNA: TGTGCCAGCAGCTACACTAGCGGGGGCACAGATACGCAGTATTTT
CDR3: CASSYTSGGTDTQYF

size: .
V: TRBV6-6
D: TRBD2
J: TRBJ2-1
DNA: TGTGCCAGCAGTTTCGATCCTTCGAGCGGGGGGGCTTTCATCTTC
CDR3: CASSFDPSSGGAFIF

size: few
V: TRBV11-2
D: .
J: TRBJ2-1
DNA: TGTGCCAGCAGCCGTGACTTAGCCTCCGACCATGAGCAGTTCTTC
CDR3: CASSRDLASDHEQFF

size: few
V: TRBV5-1
D: TRBD1
J: TRBJ1-2
DNA: TGCGCCAGCAGCTGGGAGACAGGGAACTATGGCTACACCTTC
CDR3: CASSWETGNYGYTF

size: .
V: TRBV14
D: .
J: TRBJ2-2
DNA: TGTGCCAGCAGCCGCCAAACATCGGGGTCCGGGGAGCTGTTTTTT
CDR3: CASSRQTSGSGELFF

size: .
V: TRBV10-3
D: .
J: TRBJ1-1
DNA: TGTGCCATCAGTGAGTCGACAGTATCTGAAGCTTTCTTT
CDR3: CAISESTVSEAFF

size: few
V: TRBV18
D: .
J: TRBJ1-1
DNA: TGTGCCAGCTCACCACTGGGGACACAGAACACTGAAGCTTTCTTT
CDR3: CASSPLGTQNTEAFF

size: few
V: TRBV2
D: .
J: TRBJ2-1
DNA: TGTGCCAGCAGACCAGGGGACCGGGGGGTTTACAATGAGCAGTTCTTC
CDR3: CASRPGDRGVYNEQFF

size: .
V: TRBV29-1
D: TRBD2
J: TRBJ2-5
DNA: TGCAGCGTTGCACCACCCGGGACTAGCAGGGAGACCCAGTACTTC
CDR3: CSVAPPGTSRETQYF

size: .
V: TRBV6-6
D: .
J: TRBJ2-1
DNA: TGTGCCAGCAGTCAGGAAAATGAGCAGTTCTTC
CDR3: CASSQENEQFF

size: .
V: TRBV29-1
D: TRBD1
J: TRBJ2-2
DNA: TGCAGCGGCGGGGGGGGACAGGGGGCGCCCACCGGGGAGCTGTTTTTT
CDR3: CSGGGGQGAPTGELFF

size: .
V: TRBV27
D: TRBD1
J: TRBJ1-1
DNA: TGTGCCAGCAGCCCGGACAGGGACACTGAAGCTTTCTTT
CDR3: CASSPDRDTEAFF

size: .
V: TRBV18
D: TRBD1
J: TRBJ1-1
DNA: TGTGCCAGCTCCCCCACAGGGGTGAACACTGAAGCTTTCTTT
CDR3: CASSPTGVNTEAFF

size: few
V: TRBV7-9
D: .
J: TRBJ1-2
DNA: TGTGCCAGCAGCTTAATGCTATTGGGGCACGCATATGGCTACACCTTC
CDR3: CASSLMLLGHAYGYTF

size: .
V: TRBV15
D: TRBD2
J: TRBJ2-2
DNA: TGTGCCACCAGCAGGGACGCGGGAGCTGCGAACACCGGGGAGCTGTTTTTT
CDR3: CATSRDAGAANTGELFF

size: .
V: TRBV5-1
D: .
J: TRBJ2-7
DNA: TGCGCCAGCAGCTTGGAGCACGAGCAGTACTTC
CDR3: CASSLEHEQYF

size: few
V: TRBV19
D: .
J: TRBJ1-2
DNA: TGTGCCAGTAGTCCCGGGGGACCAGCTAACTATGGCTACACCTTC
CDR3: CASSPGGPANYGYTF

size: .
V: TRBV11-2
D: .
J: TRBJ1-2
DNA: TGTGCCAGCAGCCCTATCATACAGGGATTGTATGGCTACACCTTC
CDR3: CASSPIIQGLYGYTF

size: .
V: TRBV2
D: TRBD1
J: TRBJ2-7
DNA: TGTGCCAGCAGTGTCGGAACAGGGGACTACGAGCAGTACTTC
CDR3: CASSVGTGDYEQYF

size: few
V: TRBV11-2
D: .
J: TRBJ2-5
DNA: TGTGCCAGCAGCCCGCACCAGTACTCGAGGGGGCAAGAGACCCAGTACTTC
CDR3: CASSPHQYSRGQETQYF

size: .
V: TRBV19
D: .
J: TRBJ1-2
DNA: TGTGCCAGTAGTATAACAGACTATGGCTACACCTTC
CDR3: CASSITDYGYTF

size: .
V: TRBV6-1
D: TRBD1
J: TRBJ1-2
DNA: TGTGCCAGCAGTGCGCGACAGGGACTCGGCTACACCTTC
CDR3: CASSARQGLGYTF

size: .
V: TRBV7-8
D: .
J: TRBJ2-3
DNA: TGTGCCAGCAGCCCGCGACTCGGGGTTGCAGATACGCAGTATTTT
CDR3: CASSPRLGVADTQYF

size: .
V: TRBV7-9
D: TRBD1
J: TRBJ2-2
DNA: TGTGCCAGCAGCTTGACAGGGGCCCTGAACACCGGGGAGCTGTTTTTT
CDR3: CASSLTGALNTGELFF

size: .
V: TRBV18
D: TRBD2
J: TRBJ2-7
DNA: TGTGCCAGCTCACCCAGAGAACTAGCGGGGAGCGAGCAGTACTTC
CDR3: CASSPRELAGSEQYF

size: .
V: TRBV30
D: TRBD1
J: TRBJ2-7
DNA: TGTGCCTGGAGTCGGGACAGGGATTACGAGCAGTACTTC
CDR3: CAWSRDRDYEQYF

size: few
V: TRBV11-2
D: TRBD2
J: TRBJ2-3
DNA: TGTGCCAGCAGGCAACCGGGACTAGCGGGGGCCAAGTATTTT
CDR3: CASRQPGLAGAKYF

size: .
V: TRBV7-9
D: .
J: TRBJ1-5
DNA: TGTGCCAGCAGCTCTAACAATCAGCCCCAGCATTTT
CDR3: CASSSNNQPQHF

size: .
V: TRBV5-1
D: .
J: TRBJ1-2
DNA: TGCGCCAGCAGCCCCTACGGACAGTATGGCTACACCTTC
CDR3: CASSPYGQYGYTF

size: few
V: TRBV5-4
D: TRBD2
J: TRBJ2-4
DNA: TGTGCCAGCAGCGACCCGAGCGGGGGCGAAAACATTCAGTACTTC
CDR3: CASSDPSGGENIQYF

size: .
V: TRBV6-6
D: .
J: TRBJ1-1
DNA: TGTGCCAGCATCACGACAGGGAACACTGAAGCTTTCTTT
CDR3: CASITTGNTEAFF

size: few
V: TRBV6-5
D: .
J: TRBJ2-1
DNA: TGTGCCAGCATGAGGGTCGTGGGTCTCTACAATGAGCAGTTCTTC
CDR3: CASMRVVGLYNEQFF